Listed below are T cell receptor beta chains from one sample, sequenced in a study of T cells in Graves' hyperthyroidism and ophthalmopathy. A single record per CDR3 protein comes from TCRdb applying MiXCR to the multiplex PCR reads. The data contain 450,000 to 600,000 distinct CDR3 sequences, less than 15% of them singletons. Material: blood. Receptor source: a woman aged 40 to 55 with Graves' hyperthyroidism. The CDR3 runs from the conserved cysteine through the conserved F or W. A D gene is named only where the DNA matches it firmly. Size values are once, few and many counts, or a class for expanded clones, and some rows have none.

D gene	J gene	V gene	clone size	CDR3 protein	CDR3 DNA
NA	TRBJ2-2	TRBV20-1	many	CSATIVGQGGELFF	TGCAGTGCTACCATAGTGGGGCAGGGCGGGGAGCTGTTTTTT
NA	TRBJ2-4	TRBV3-1	many	CASSQAEGKNIQYF	TGTGCCAGCAGCCAAGCGGAGGGCAAAAACATTCAGTACTTC
TRBD1	TRBJ2-1	TRBV20-1	NA	CSARHPWDRNNEQFF	TGCAGTGCTAGACACCCCTGGGACAGAAACAATGAGCAGTTCTTC
NA	TRBJ2-5	TRBV12-3/TRBV12-4	many	CASRSGTLQETQYF	TGTGCCAGCAGATCCGGGACCCTCCAAGAGACCCAGTACTTC
NA	TRBJ1-3	TRBV20-1	few	CSAWGVGFSGNTIYF	TGCAGTGCTTGGGGGGTGGGGTTTTCTGGAAACACCATATATTTT
NA	TRBJ2-7	TRBV28	many	CASSFRGGIEQYF	TGTGCCAGCAGTTTCAGGGGCGGGATCGAGCAGTACTTC
NA	TRBJ2-1	TRBV5-5	few	CASSFEGVHEQFF	TGTGCCAGCAGCTTTGAAGGGGTACATGAGCAGTTCTTC
NA	TRBJ2-7	TRBV20-1	many	CSASPGVEQYF	TGCAGTGCTAGTCCGGGGGTCGAGCAGTACTTC
TRBD1	TRBJ1-6	TRBV28	many	CASSLIKGQLNSPLHF	TGTGCCAGCAGTTTAATAAAGGGACAGCTAAATTCACCCCTCCACTTT
NA	TRBJ2-1	TRBV20-1	NA	CSARDMGGGPTPRGEQFF	TGCAGTGCTAGAGATATGGGGGGAGGGCCAACGCCGAGGGGGGAGCAGTTCTTC
TRBD2	TRBJ2-7	TRBV20-1	many	CSARDGAGGDWEQYF	TGCAGTGCTAGAGATGGAGCGGGAGGTGATTGGGAGCAGTACTTC
NA	TRBJ2-7	TRBV29-1	NA	CSVADMTYEQYF	TGCAGCGTCGCAGACATGACCTACGAGCAGTACTTC
TRBD1	TRBJ2-5	TRBV9	few	CASYEGAKYQETQYF	TGTGCCAGCTACGAGGGGGCCAAGTACCAAGAGACCCAGTACTTC
NA	TRBJ2-1	TRBV3-1	many	CASSQDKEVGTVSYNEQFF	TGTGCCAGCAGCCAAGATAAGGAGGTGGGGACTGTCTCCTACAATGAGCAGTTCTTC
NA	TRBJ2-1	TRBV6-1	few	CASSLFDEMSNEQFF	TGTGCCAGCAGCCTTTTCGACGAGATGAGCAATGAGCAGTTCTTC
NA	TRBJ2-1	TRBV20-1	NA	CSARRDIEFF	TGCAGTGCTAGGCGGGATATCGAGTTCTTC
NA	TRBJ2-7	TRBV28	many	CASSFRGLAVRYEQYF	TGTGCCAGCAGTTTCCGAGGGTTGGCTGTGCGTTACGAGCAGTACTTC
NA	TRBJ1-4	TRBV6-1	few	CASTPLHRPHGIGANEKLFF	TGTGCCAGCACCCCCCTCCACCGGCCCCATGGTATTGGGGCTAATGAAAAACTGTTTTTT
TRBD2	TRBJ2-1	TRBV6-2/TRBV6-3	many	CASSYNNARAGTSGYNEQFF	TGTGCCAGCAGTTATAACAACGCCCGCGCCGGGACTAGCGGATACAATGAGCAGTTCTTC
TRBD2	TRBJ2-3	TRBV10-3	many	CAISGREGTDTQYF	TGTGCCATCAGTGGCCGGGAGGGCACAGATACGCAGTATTTT
NA	TRBJ1-6	TRBV4-1	many	CASSQEGGFGSYNSPLHF	TGCGCCAGCAGCCAAGAAGGCGGTTTTGGCTCCTATAATTCACCCCTCCACTTT
NA	TRBJ2-7	TRBV6-1	few	CASSTDRGAPYEQYF	TGTGCCAGCAGCACCGACCGAGGGGCACCCTACGAGCAGTACTTC
TRBD2	TRBJ2-7	TRBV6-1	few	CASVSLLAGPYEQYF	TGTGCCAGCGTCTCTCTCCTAGCGGGTCCCTACGAGCAGTACTTC
NA	TRBJ2-5	TRBV30	many	CAWSQGRGETQYF	TGTGCCTGGAGTCAGGGGAGGGGAGAGACCCAGTACTTC
NA	TRBJ2-5	TRBV20-1	many	CSARVRETQYF	TGCAGTGCTAGAGTGCGGGAGACCCAGTACTTC
TRBD2	TRBJ2-7	TRBV27	many	CASSFGLAGDEQYF	TGTGCCAGCAGTTTCGGGCTAGCGGGAGACGAGCAGTACTTC
NA	TRBJ2-1	TRBV20-1	many	CSARDQTRASSYNEQFF	TGCAGTGCTAGAGATCAAACCCGAGCTAGCTCCTACAATGAGCAGTTCTTC
TRBD1	TRBJ1-2	TRBV28	many	CASSLGTVNGYTF	TGTGCCAGCAGTCTCGGGACAGTCAATGGCTACACCTTC
NA	TRBJ1-2	TRBV29-1	few	CSVKISEGYGYTF	TGCAGCGTTAAGATCTCCGAGGGCTATGGCTACACCTTC
TRBD2	TRBJ2-1	TRBV15	few	CATSRGTIAGASNEQFF	TGTGCCACCAGCAGAGGGACTATAGCGGGAGCGAGTAATGAGCAGTTCTTC
TRBD2	TRBJ2-7	TRBV10-3	once	CAISPGTSGNYEQYF	TGTGCCATCAGTCCCGGGACTAGCGGGAATTACGAGCAGTACTTC
TRBD1	TRBJ2-7	TRBV28	many	CASSFRTGLYEQYF	TGTGCCAGCAGTTTTAGGACAGGGTTATACGAGCAGTACTTC
NA	TRBJ1-5	TRBV2	many	CASRTDFGNQPQHF	TGTGCCAGCAGGACCGACTTTGGCAATCAGCCCCAGCATTTT
TRBD1	TRBJ1-2	TRBV12-3/TRBV12-4	many	CASSLGVRGHHYGYTF	TGTGCCAGCAGTTTAGGAGTCAGGGGGCATCACTATGGCTACACCTTC
NA	TRBJ1-6	TRBV20-1	NA	CSAHQVSENSPLHF	TGCAGTGCCCACCAGGTGTCCGAGAATTCACCCCTCCACTTT
TRBD1	TRBJ2-7	TRBV5-1	few	CASTTGTGEWNEQYF	TGCGCCAGCACCACGGGAACAGGGGAGTGGAACGAGCAGTACTTC
TRBD1	TRBJ2-5	TRBV6-2/TRBV6-3	NA	CATTGTGGVWETQYF	TGTGCCACGACCGGGACAGGGGGTGTGTGGGAGACCCAGTACTTC
TRBD1	TRBJ1-1	TRBV29-1	NA	CSVRKQGELTEAFF	TGCAGCGTTCGAAAACAGGGGGAGTTGACTGAAGCTTTCTTT
NA	TRBJ2-1	TRBV7-3	many	CASSLTSANYNEQFF	TGTGCCAGCAGCCTAACAAGCGCCAACTACAATGAGCAGTTCTTC
TRBD2	TRBJ2-1	TRBV12-3/TRBV12-4	NA	CASSPVGLAGVDEQFF	TGTGCCAGCAGTCCCGTGGGACTAGCGGGAGTCGATGAGCAGTTCTTC
NA	TRBJ2-7	TRBV28	few	CASSPKGRDLRGQYF	TGTGCCAGCAGCCCAAAGGGCAGAGATCTACGAGGGCAGTACTTC
NA	TRBJ2-5	TRBV20-1	many	CSANPPATTRETQYF	TGCAGTGCCAATCCCCCCGCTACGACCAGAGAGACCCAGTACTTC
TRBD2	TRBJ2-7	TRBV7-9	NA	CASSPPSAGGTSYEQYF	TGTGCCAGCAGCCCCCCGTCGGCGGGAGGGACCTCCTACGAGCAGTACTTC
TRBD2	TRBJ2-1	TRBV9	many	CASSPASGWAYNEQFF	TGTGCCAGCAGCCCAGCTAGCGGGTGGGCCTACAATGAGCAGTTCTTC
NA	TRBJ2-1	TRBV19	many	CASSTSYNEQFF	TGCGCCAGTTCGACCTCCTACAATGAGCAGTTCTTC